These 7 T cell receptor beta chains were all obtained from the same sample, sequenced in a study of T cell responses to AZD1222 COVID-19 vaccine. Some clones are missing from TCRdb's copy, which holds only in-frame ones; the method was immunoSEQ multiplex PCR. The profile shows 110,000 to 150,000 clones, around 93% of them singletons. The sequencing here drew on peripheral blood, taken 28 days after the second AZD1222 dose. All receptors derive from an adult who received the AZD1222 COVID-19 vaccine.

The chain joins TRBV6-6 to TRBJ1-2; perhaps TRBD1 as D (6 bases). CDR3 length equals 16 residues. CDR1 MNHNY and CDR2 SVGAGI come from the germline V gene (reference sequence). Trimming left V 7 bases short and J 0 bases short, with 18 bases between. The CDR3 sequence: CASTQKQGGPNYGYTF. The CDR3 nucleotides read TGTGCCAGCACCCAAAAACAGGGTGGACCTAACTATGGCTACACCTTC.

This rearrangement joins TRBV10-2 to TRBJ1-1; 9 bases are a match to TRBD1. Unmatched junction bases numbered 5, after V lost 7 bases and J lost 5 bases. Germline V gene lookup returns CDR1 WSHSY and CDR2 SAAADI. This CDR3 region has 13 residues. CDR3 in DNA: TGCGCCAGCATACAGGGGGCCGGAACTGAAGCTTTCTTT. This sequence encodes CASIQGAGTEAFF.

This chain joins TRBV18 and TRBJ2-7; D gene uncertain. The CDR3 spans 13 residues. Per the germline V gene, CDR1 is KGHSH and CDR2 is LQKENI. The ends were cut back, 6 bases at V and 3 bases at J, with 12 bases in the middle. The CDR3 DNA sequence: TGTGCCAGCTCGACCCCACAGAACTACGAGCAGTACTTC. It yields the protein CASSTPQNYEQYF.

This rearrangement joins TRBV5-7 to TRBJ1-5, with TRBD1 matching 9 bases. TRBV5-7 is labeled an ORF, and its function is uncertain. The CDR3 extends over 15 amino acids. V lost 0 bases and J lost 9; bases outside the gene matches: 7. Written as DNA, the CDR3 is TGTGCCAGCAGCTTGGCAGCACAGGGGGCTCGGCCCCAGCATTTT. Translating gives CASSLAAQGARPQHF.

The rearrangement joins TRBV6-2 or TRBV6-3 to TRBJ2-7; D is undetermined. The CDR3 covers 15 residues. The germline gives CDR1 MNHEY, CDR2 SVGEGT. Trimming shortened V by 4 bases and J by 0 bases, and 13 bases separated the two germline ends. The CDR3 bases are TGTGCCAGCAGTTCCCCCGGCGCAGGCTCCTACGAGCAGTACTTC. Translation gives CASSSPGAGSYEQYF.

V and J are TRBV7-2 and TRBJ2-3, with TRBD2 as a possible D gene (6 bases). The germline V gene has CDR1 SGHTA and CDR2 FQGNSA. The CDR3 consists of 12 residues. V was shortened by 6 bases and J by 4 bases, with 8 bases between the two germline ends. CDR3 nucleotides: TGTGCCAGCAGGACTAGTTCAGATACGCAGTATTTT. It yields the protein CASRTSSDTQYF.

The rearrangement joins TRBV6-5 to TRBJ1-2; maybe TRBD1 (5 bases). The CDR3 has 14 residues. Looked up from germline, CDR1 is MNHEY and CDR2 is SVGAGI. Deletions cut 0 bases from V and 4 bases from J, with 9 bases between. The CDR3 DNA reads TGTGCCAGCAGTTACTCGAAAACAGGCTATGGCTACACCTTC. It yields the protein CASSYSKTGYGYTF.